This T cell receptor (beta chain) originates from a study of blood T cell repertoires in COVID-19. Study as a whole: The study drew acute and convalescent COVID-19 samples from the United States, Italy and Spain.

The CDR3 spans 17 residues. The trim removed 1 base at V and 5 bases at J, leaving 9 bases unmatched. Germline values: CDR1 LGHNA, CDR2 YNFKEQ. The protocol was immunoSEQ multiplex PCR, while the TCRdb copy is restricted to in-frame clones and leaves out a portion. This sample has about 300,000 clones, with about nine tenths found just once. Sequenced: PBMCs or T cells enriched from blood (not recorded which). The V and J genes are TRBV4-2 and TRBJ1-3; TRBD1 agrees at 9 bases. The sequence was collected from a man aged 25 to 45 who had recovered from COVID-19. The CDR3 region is CASSQGNAGQGRNTIYF. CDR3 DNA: TGTGCCAGCAGCCAAGGTAATGCTGGACAGGGGAGAAACACCATATATTTT.